This TCR beta chain was obtained from a study of TIL therapy for anti-PD-1-resistant metastatic lung cancer. Looking at the study overall: By whole-exome sequencing, median non-synonymous tumor mutation burden was around 1.5 mutations per megabase.

Time point given: pre-treatment sample, taken before nivolumab and TIL therapy. Pleural nodules or supraclavicular lymph nodes made up most of the excised metastases sampled. Tumor harvest preceded PD-1/PD-L1 blockade, followed by nivolumab treatment. Stage 4 NSCLC adults joined between October 2017 and 2020. Sequencing used immunoSEQ v3. Sequencing used immunoSEQ multiplex PCR; TCRdb keeps in-frame clones, though not all of them. This table holds more than 20,000 clones, roughly 69% found once. A word on this clone: No antigen is known for it.

This CDR3 is built from 15 residues. In germline, CDR1 is SNHLY, CDR2 FYNNEI. V was clipped by 8 bases and J by 1 base; unmatched bases: 5. Study outcomes and limitations: Compared with baseline intratumoral T cells, expanded TIL cultures were more clonal and less diverse (around 5.7% vs 31%).

This sequence originates from a woman between 25 and 80 years old with non-small cell lung cancer. The sequencing here drew on tumor tissue, taken at baseline. The gene calls are TRBV2 and TRBJ2-2, with 9 bases that match TRBD2. The chain's CDR3 is CASVYSGRNTGELFF. For the CDR3, the DNA is TGTGCCAGCGTATATAGCGGGAGGAACACCGGGGAGCTGTTTTTT.